This TCR beta chain was sequenced in a study of T cell responses to AZD1222 COVID-19 vaccine. Clones were sequenced by immunoSEQ multiplex PCR, and TCRdb holds only the in-frame ones, with some missing. The table lists 150,000 to 200,000 clones, 94% of them singletons, with approximately 0.69% in the top ten. This clonotype was obtained from an adult in good health. This specimen consisted of peripheral blood, obtained on day 0 of AZD1222 vaccination.

CDR3 amino acids: CASSMTVNTEAFF. CDR3 nucleotides: TGTGCCAGTAGTATGACAGTGAACACTGAAGCTTTCTTT. The rearrangement links TRBV19 to TRBJ1-1, with D tentatively TRBD1 (5 bases). CDR3 length: 13 residues. In germline, CDR1 is LNHDA, CDR2 SQIVND (reference sequence). Trimming removed 3 bases at V and 0 bases at J, with 5 bases between.